Listed below are T cell receptor beta chains from one sample, sequenced in a study of neoadjuvant anti-PD-1 for oral cavity cancer. TCRdb keeps only in-frame clones here, not all; method: immunoSEQ multiplex PCR. The sample carries fewer than 20,000 clones, about 66% recorded once. Specimen: PBMCs, collected before nivolumab (anti-PD-1) treatment. Every receptor here comes from a person aged 40-85 years with oral cavity squamous cell carcinoma. Each CDR3 is given with its conserved first and last residue. A D gene is named only where the DNA matches it firmly. The size entry is marked missing in some rows and otherwise reads once, few, many or a size class.

TRBJ2-2	TRBV11-3	TRBD2	.	TGTGCCAGCGGCCCAGGACTAGCGGACACCGGGGAGCTGTTTTTT	CASGPGLADTGELFF
TRBJ2-7	TRBV20-1	.	.	TGCAGTGCTTCCTACGAGCAGTACTTC	CSASYEQYF
TRBJ2-1	TRBV6-1	TRBD2	.	TGTGCCAGCAGTGAGGCTAGCGGGTTCGGTGGAGGTGAGCAGTTCTTC	CASSEASGFGGGEQFF
TRBJ2-7	TRBV7-2	TRBD2	.	TGTGCCAGCAGCCTGGGACTAGCGGGAGTCCTTAGTTTGGGCGAGCAGTACTTC	CASSLGLAGVLSLGEQYF
TRBJ1-5	TRBV6-6	TRBD1	.	TGTGCCAGCAGCATAGGACAGGGGACTCAGCCCCAGCATTTT	CASSIGQGTQPQHF
TRBJ2-5	TRBV29-1	TRBD2	once	TGCAGCGTACGGACTAGCGGGAGGGCGAGGGAGACCCAGTACTTC	CSVRTSGRARETQYF
TRBJ1-1	TRBV7-8	.	.	TGTGCCAGCAGCTTAGGGACAGTGAACACTGAAGCTTTCTTT	CASSLGTVNTEAFF
TRBJ2-5	TRBV27	TRBD1	.	TGTGCCAGCAGTGGACAGGGCTTCCAAGAGACCCAGTACTTC	CASSGQGFQETQYF
TRBJ2-1	TRBV5-1	TRBD2	.	TGCGCCAGCAGCGAGGGAGGGCCTTTCAATGAGCAGTTCTTC	CASSEGGPFNEQFF
TRBJ2-3	TRBV4-2	TRBD2	.	TGTGCCAGCAGCCAAGCAGCGGGACGGACTGGGAGCACAGATACGCAGTATTTT	CASSQAAGRTGSTDTQYF
TRBJ1-1	TRBV6-6	.	.	TGTGCCAGCACCCAAACTAATTCCCCGAACACTGAAGCTTTCTTT	CASTQTNSPNTEAFF
TRBJ1-1	TRBV7-9	TRBD1	.	TGTGCCAGCAGCGCCTGGGACAGGTTGGACACTGAAGCTTTCTTT	CASSAWDRLDTEAFF
TRBJ2-1	TRBV5-1	TRBD2	.	TGCGCCAGCAGCCACCCGGGGGGGAATGAGCAGTTCTTC	CASSHPGGNEQFF
TRBJ2-2	TRBV6-1	TRBD1	.	TGTGCCAGCATAGGGGGCCACACCGGGGAGCTGTTTTTT	CASIGGHTGELFF
TRBJ2-4	TRBV25-1	.	.	TGTGCCAGCAGTGATGGTGGGGAGGACATTCAGTACTTC	CASSDGGEDIQYF
TRBJ1-2	TRBV6-5	.	.	TGTGCCAGCAGTTACGGCGGGCTTTTTGGGGGCTACACCTTC	CASSYGGLFGGYTF